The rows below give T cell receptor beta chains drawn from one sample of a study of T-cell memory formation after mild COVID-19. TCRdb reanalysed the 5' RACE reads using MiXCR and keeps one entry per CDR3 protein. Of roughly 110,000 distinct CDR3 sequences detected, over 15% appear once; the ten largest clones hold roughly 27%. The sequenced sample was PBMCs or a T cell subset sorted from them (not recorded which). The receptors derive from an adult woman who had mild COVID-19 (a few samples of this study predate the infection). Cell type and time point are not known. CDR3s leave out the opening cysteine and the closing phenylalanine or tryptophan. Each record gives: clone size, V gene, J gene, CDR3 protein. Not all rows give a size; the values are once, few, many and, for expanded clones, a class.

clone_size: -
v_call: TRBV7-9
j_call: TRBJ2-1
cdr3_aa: ASSFGTSGSRPYNEQF

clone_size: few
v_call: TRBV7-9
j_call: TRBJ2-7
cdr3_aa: ASSLMVASGKNEQY

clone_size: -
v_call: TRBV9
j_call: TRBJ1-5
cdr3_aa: ASSPSWDGSNQPQH

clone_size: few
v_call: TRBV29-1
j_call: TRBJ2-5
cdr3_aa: SVAPGDQETQY

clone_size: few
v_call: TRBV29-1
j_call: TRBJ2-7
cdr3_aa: SVLAPTGEQY

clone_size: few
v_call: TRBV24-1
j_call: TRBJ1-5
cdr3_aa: ATSGGDSNQPQH

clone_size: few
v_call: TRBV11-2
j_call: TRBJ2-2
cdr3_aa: ASSSAGNSGEELF

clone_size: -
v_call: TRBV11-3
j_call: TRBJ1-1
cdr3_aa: ASSPSDGEIEKAEAF

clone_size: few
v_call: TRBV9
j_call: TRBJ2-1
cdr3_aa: ASSTRVGLAGASCEQF

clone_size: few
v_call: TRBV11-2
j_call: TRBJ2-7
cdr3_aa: ASSLVVWARGTSYEQY

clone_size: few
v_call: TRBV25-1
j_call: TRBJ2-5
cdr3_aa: ASSAGVELETQY

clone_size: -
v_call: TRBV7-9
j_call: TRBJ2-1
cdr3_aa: ASSQKFEQF

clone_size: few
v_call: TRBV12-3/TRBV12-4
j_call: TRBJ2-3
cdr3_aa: ASSLRGSGGQEDTQY

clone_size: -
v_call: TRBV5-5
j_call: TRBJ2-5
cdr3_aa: ASSRTDWETQY

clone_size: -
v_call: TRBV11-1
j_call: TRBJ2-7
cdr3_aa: ASSLSGEYEQY

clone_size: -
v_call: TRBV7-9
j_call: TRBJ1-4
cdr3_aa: ASSPYPGTGYLVNEKLF

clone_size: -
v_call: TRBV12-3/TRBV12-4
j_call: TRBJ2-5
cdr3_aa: ASSTSGVQETQY

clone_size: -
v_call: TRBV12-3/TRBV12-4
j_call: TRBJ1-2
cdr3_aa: ASSLSRVYGYT

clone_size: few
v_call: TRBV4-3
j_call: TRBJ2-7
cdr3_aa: ASSQESGDEQY

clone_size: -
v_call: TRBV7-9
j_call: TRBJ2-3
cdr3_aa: ASSFPQGWSEY

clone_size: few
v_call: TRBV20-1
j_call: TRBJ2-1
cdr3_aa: STLAGDPYNEQF